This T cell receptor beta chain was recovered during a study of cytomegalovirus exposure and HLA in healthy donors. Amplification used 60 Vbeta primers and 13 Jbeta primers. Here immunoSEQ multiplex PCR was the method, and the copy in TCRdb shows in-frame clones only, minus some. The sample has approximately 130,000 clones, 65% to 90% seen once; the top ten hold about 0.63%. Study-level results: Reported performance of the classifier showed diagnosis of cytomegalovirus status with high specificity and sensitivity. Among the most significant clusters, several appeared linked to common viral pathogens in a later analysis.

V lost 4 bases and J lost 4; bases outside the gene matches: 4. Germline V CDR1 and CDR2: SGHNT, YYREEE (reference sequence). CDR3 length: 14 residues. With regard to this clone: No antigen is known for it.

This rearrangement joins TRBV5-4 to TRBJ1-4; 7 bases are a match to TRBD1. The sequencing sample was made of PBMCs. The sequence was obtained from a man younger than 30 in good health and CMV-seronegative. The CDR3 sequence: CASSQTGINEKLFF. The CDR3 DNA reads TGTGCCAGCAGCCAGACAGGGATTAATGAAAAACTGTTTTTT.